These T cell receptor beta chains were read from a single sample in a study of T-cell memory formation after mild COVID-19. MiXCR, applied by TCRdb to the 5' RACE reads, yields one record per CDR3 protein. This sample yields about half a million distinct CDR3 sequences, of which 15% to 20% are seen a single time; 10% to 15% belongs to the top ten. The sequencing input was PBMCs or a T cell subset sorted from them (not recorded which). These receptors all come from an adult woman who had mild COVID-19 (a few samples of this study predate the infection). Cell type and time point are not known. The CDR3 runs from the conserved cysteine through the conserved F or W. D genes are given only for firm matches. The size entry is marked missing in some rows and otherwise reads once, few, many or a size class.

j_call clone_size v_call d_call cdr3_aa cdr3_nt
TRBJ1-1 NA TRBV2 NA CASSGSSTEAFF TGTGCCAGCAGTGGGTCCTCCACTGAAGCTTTCTTT
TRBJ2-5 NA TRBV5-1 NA CASSSADVETQYF TGCGCCAGCAGCAGCGCGGATGTGGAGACCCAGTACTTC
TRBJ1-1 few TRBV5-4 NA CASSLVAQGNTEAFF TGTGCCAGCAGCTTGGTAGCACAGGGCAACACTGAAGCTTTCTTT
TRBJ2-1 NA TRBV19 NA CASSIGGDSGEQFF TGTGCCAGTAGTATAGGCGGGGACAGCGGTGAGCAGTTCTTC
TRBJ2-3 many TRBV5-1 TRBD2 CASSSSGGTDTQYF TGTGCCAGCAGCAGTAGCGGGGGCACAGATACGCAGTATTTT
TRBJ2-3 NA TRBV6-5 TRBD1 CASSTWTGLGVDTQYF TGTGCCAGCAGTACCTGGACAGGGTTAGGAGTAGATACGCAGTATTTT
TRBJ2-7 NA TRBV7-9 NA CASSERPGTVYEQYF TGTGCCAGCAGCGAAAGACCGGGGACCGTCTACGAGCAGTACTTC
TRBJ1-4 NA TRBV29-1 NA CSVGNSDNEKLFF TGCAGCGTTGGGAACAGCGATAATGAAAAACTGTTTTTT
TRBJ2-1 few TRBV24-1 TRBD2 CATSDPPSGAGNEQFF TGTGCCACCAGTGATCCCCCTAGCGGGGCAGGGAATGAGCAGTTCTTC
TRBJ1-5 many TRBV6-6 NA CASSPLGGNQPQHF TGTGCCAGCAGTCCATTAGGGGGCAATCAGCCCCAGCATTTT
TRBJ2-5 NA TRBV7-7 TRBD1 CASSASFDREGTQYF TGTGCTAGCAGCGCCTCCTTTGACAGGGAAGGGACCCAGTACTTC
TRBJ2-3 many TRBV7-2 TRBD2 CASSSPWGGADTQYF TGTGCCAGCAGCTCTCCCTGGGGGGGAGCAGATACGCAGTATTTT
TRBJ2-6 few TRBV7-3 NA CASGGSGFGANVLTF TGTGCCAGCGGTGGTTCGGGTTTTGGGGCCAACGTCCTGACTTTC
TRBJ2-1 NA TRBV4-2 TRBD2 CASSQDLGGGAWDEQFF TGTGCCAGCAGCCAAGATCTAGGCGGGGGGGCTTGGGATGAGCAGTTCTTC
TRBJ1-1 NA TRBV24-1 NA CATNDGGSAEAFF TGTGCCACCAATGACGGAGGCTCGGCTGAAGCTTTCTTT
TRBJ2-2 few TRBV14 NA CASSQESRGGELFF TGTGCCAGCAGCCAAGAATCCCGGGGCGGGGAGCTGTTTTTT
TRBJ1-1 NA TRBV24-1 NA CATSDGGEGEAFF TGTGCCACCAGTGACGGGGGGGAAGGTGAAGCTTTCTTT
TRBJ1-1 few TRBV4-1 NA CASSQPGTASNTEAFF TGCGCCAGCAGCCAACCCGGGACGGCCTCAAACACTGAAGCTTTCTTT
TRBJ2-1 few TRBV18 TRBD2 CASSPSGGGTSGSYGQFF TGTGCCAGCTCACCGTCCGGGGGTGGAACTAGCGGGAGTTACGGGCAGTTCTTC
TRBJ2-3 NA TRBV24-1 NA CATSDSSTDTQYF TGTGCCACCAGTGATTCGAGCACAGATACGCAGTATTTT
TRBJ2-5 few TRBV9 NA CASSPESYPLETQYF TGTGCCAGCAGCCCCGAGAGCTACCCGTTAGAGACCCAGTACTTC
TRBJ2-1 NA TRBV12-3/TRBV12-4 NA CASSQAGGRDNEQFF TGTGCCAGCAGCCAGGCGGGCGGCCGCGACAATGAGCAGTTCTTC
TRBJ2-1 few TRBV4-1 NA CASSRMDRYNEQFF TGCGCCAGCAGCCGCATGGACAGATACAATGAGCAGTTCTTC
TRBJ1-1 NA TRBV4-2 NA CASSRGLTEAFF TGTGCCAGCAGCCGAGGACTCACTGAAGCTTTCTTT
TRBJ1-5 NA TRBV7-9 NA CASSVDGGNQPQHF TGTGCCAGCAGCGTAGACGGGGGCAATCAGCCCCAGCATTTT
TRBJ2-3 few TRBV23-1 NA CAWGSSTDTQYF TGCGCCTGGGGTTCTAGCACAGATACGCAGTATTTT
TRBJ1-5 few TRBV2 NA CASSPDVYSNQPQHF TGTGCCAGCAGTCCTGATGTTTATAGCAATCAGCCCCAGCATTTT